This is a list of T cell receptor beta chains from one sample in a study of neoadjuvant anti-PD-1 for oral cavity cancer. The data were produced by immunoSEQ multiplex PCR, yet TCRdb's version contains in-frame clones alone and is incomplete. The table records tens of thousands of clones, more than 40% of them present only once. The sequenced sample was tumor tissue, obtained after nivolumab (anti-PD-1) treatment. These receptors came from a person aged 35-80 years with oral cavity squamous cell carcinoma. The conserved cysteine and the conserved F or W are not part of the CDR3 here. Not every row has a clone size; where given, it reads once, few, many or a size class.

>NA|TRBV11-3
ASSYSVAGADTQY
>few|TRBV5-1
ASSKKGDLNTEAF
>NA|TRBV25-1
ASTPSAGQSSYNEQF
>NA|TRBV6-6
ASSFGTARGSPLH
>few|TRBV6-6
ASSYGSGTGGYT
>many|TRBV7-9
ASSPGGNTIY
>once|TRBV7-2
ASSLPGLETYEQY
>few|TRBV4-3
ASSSRLPPSSYEQY
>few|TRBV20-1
SARGSYGYT
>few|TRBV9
ASSETLYQETQY
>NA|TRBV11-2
ASSFGTTLYEQY
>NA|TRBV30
AWTKRNSDTQY
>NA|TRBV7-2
ASSTQAGGTYEQY
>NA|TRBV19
ASSIIGMVTEAF
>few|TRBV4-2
ASSQGTGPGNQPQH
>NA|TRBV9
ASSVALVSTGELF
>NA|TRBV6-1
ASSTKGGWEAF
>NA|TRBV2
ASRTQGAQGTQY
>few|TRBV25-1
ASFLGNEQF
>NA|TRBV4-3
ASSRSRTDSGANVLT
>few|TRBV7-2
ASSSRSHQPQH
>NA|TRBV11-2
ASSFVGTATYEQY
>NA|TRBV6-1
ASSVSLGTDYSGNTIY
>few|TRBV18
ASSRTGGQETQY
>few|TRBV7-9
ASSLAMFDRVTNEQF
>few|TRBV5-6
ASSFVSSYGYT
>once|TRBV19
ASSLGDKDSPLH
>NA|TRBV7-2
ASSLDSYGYT
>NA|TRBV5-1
ASRSVRVNTEAF
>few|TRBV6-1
ASSGTRQGPTSPLH
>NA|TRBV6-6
ASSGFAGWETQY
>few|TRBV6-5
ASSYQRGGTDTQY
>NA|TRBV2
ASSGQGMNEQF
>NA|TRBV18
ASSRAAPNEKLF
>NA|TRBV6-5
ASSYARDPYGYT
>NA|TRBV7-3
ASSLLVSDTQY
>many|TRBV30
AWSFLVFQETQY
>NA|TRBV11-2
ASSPGVQETQY
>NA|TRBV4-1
ASSQPDRIYGYT
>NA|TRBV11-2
ASSLGVWDREETQY
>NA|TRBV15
ATSSPKAVFTDTQY
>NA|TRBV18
ASSPSLGQGASGANVLT
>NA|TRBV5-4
ASSLDSQDPGRYGYT
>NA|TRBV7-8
ASSAVGTGRTEAF
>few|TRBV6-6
ASSYNWQGAEKLF
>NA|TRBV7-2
ASSLTSTNEKLF
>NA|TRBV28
ASSLSGDGNEAF
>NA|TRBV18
ASSDSNNEKLF
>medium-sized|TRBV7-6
ASSSPTGLSQN